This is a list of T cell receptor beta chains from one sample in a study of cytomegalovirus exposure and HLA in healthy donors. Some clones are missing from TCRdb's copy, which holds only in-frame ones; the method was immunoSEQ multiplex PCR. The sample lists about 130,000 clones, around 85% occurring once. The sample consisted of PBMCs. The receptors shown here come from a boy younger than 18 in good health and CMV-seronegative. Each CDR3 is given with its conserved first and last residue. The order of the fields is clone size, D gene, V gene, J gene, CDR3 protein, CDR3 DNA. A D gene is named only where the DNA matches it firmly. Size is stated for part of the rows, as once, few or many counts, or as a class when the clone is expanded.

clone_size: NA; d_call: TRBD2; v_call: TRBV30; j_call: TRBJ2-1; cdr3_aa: CAWSPGGDEQFF; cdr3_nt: TGTGCCTGGAGTCCGGGAGGGGATGAGCAGTTCTTC
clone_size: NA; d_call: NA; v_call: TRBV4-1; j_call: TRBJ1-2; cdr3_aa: CASSTTETAYGYPF; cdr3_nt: TGCGCCAGCAGCACGACAGAGACAGCCTATGGCTACCCCTTC
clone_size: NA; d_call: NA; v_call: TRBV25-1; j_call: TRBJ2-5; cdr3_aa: CASSDAFRGSETQYF; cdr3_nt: TGTGCCAGCAGTGATGCATTCAGGGGAAGTGAGACCCAGTACTTC
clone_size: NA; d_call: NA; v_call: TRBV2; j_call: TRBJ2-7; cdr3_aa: CASSILPYVYEQYF; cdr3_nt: TGTGCCAGCAGCATCCTACCGTATGTTTACGAGCAGTACTTC
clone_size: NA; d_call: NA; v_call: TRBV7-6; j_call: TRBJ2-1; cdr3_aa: CASSARGTHNEQFF; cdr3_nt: TGTGCCAGCAGCGCCCGGGGGACCCACAATGAGCAGTTCTTC
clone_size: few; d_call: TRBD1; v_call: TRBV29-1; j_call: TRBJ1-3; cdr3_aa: CSGMTGAGNTIYF; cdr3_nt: TGCAGCGGTATGACAGGGGCTGGAAACACCATATATTTT
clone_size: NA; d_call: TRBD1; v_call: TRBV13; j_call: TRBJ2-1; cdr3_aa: CASSYRGHSYNEQFF; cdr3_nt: TGTGCCAGCAGTTATAGGGGGCACTCCTACAATGAGCAGTTCTTC
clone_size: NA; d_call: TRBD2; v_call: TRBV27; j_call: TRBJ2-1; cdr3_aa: CASSSGLAGPNEQFF; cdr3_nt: TGTGCCAGCAGTTCGGGACTAGCGGGGCCGAATGAGCAGTTCTTC
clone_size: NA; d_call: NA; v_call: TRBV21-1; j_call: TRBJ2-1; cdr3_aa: CATLSGSVYNEQFF; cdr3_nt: TGTGCCACCCTTAGCGGGAGCGTCTACAATGAGCAGTTCTTC
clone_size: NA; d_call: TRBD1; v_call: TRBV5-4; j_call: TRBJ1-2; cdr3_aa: CASSLRDRGTLSYGYPF; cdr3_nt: TGTGCCAGCAGCTTGCGGGACAGGGGAACTTTAAGCTATGGCTACCCCTTC
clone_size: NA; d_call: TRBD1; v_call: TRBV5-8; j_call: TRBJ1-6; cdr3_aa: CASSSGQGNSPLHF; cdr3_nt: TGTGCCAGCAGCTCAGGACAGGGAAATTCACCCCTCCACTTT
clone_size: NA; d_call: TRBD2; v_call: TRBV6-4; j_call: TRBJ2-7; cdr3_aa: CASSGAETSDYEQYF; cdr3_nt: TGTGCCAGCAGTGGGGCTGAGACTAGCGACTACGAGCAGTACTTC
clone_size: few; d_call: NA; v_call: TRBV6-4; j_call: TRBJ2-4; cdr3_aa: CASSPEGDKNIQYF; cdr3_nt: TGTGCCAGCAGTCCCGAGGGGGACAAAAACATTCAGTACTTC
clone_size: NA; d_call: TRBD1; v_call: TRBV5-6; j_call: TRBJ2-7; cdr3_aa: CASRQGGRAEQYF; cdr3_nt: TGTGCCAGCCGACAGGGTGGAAGGGCCGAGCAGTACTTC
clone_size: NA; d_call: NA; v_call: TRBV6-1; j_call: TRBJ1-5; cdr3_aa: CASSEARGRNQPQHF; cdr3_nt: TGTGCCAGCAGTGAAGCTAGGGGGAGAAATCAGCCCCAGCATTTT
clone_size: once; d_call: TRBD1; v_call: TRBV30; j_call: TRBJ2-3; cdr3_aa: CAWSIGTGSADTQYF; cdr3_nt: TGTGCCTGGAGTATCGGGACAGGGAGCGCAGATACGCAGTATTTT
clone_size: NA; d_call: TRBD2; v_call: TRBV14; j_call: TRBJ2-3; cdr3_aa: CASSQGTSGTDTQYF; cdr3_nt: TGTGCCAGCAGCCAAGGGACTAGCGGGACAGATACGCAGTATTTT
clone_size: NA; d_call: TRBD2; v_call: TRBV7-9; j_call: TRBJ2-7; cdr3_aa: CASSLHSGGTYEQYF; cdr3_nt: TGTGCCAGCAGCTTACATAGCGGGGGAACCTACGAGCAGTACTTC
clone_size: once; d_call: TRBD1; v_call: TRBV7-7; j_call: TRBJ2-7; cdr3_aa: CASSPGTGSYEQYF; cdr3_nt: TGTGCCAGCAGTCCCGGGACAGGGTCCTACGAGCAGTACTTC
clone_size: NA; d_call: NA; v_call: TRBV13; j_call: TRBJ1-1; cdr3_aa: CASKRAAEAFF; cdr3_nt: TGTGCCAGCAAGAGGGCAGCTGAAGCTTTCTTT
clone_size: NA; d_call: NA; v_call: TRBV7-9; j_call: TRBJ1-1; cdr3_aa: CASSVSTDTEAFF; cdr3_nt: TGTGCCAGCAGCGTTTCTACGGACACTGAAGCTTTCTTT
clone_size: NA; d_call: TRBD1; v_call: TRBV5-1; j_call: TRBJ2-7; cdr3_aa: CASSLRAAGGGDEQYF; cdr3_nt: TGCGCCAGCAGCCTCCGGGCGGCAGGGGGCGGCGACGAGCAGTACTTC
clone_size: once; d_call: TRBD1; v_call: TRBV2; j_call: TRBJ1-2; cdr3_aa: CASSVGQLYGYTF; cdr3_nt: TGTGCCAGCAGTGTGGGACAGCTCTATGGCTACACCTTC
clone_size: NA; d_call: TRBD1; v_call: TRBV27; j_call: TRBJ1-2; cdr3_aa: CASRRGQGGNYGYTF; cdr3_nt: TGTGCCAGCAGGAGGGGACAGGGGGGGAACTATGGCTACACCTTC
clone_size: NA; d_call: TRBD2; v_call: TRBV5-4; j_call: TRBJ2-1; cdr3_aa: CASRNGGTPSREQFF; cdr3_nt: TGTGCCAGCCGCAACGGGGGGACCCCGAGTAGGGAGCAGTTCTTC
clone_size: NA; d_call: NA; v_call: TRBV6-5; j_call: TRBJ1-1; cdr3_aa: CATLLTGTTNTEAFF; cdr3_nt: TGTGCCACCCTTCTTACCGGGACTACAAACACTGAAGCTTTCTTT